These 8 T cell receptor beta chains share one sample of origin, sequenced in a study of yellow fever vaccine responses in identical twins (dated by TCRdb to the late 2010s). Library preparation was by RT-PCR. Reads for this sample came from an Illumina HiSeq 2500. TCRdb cleaned the public reads at Q25 with fastp, built clones with MiXCR and kept in-frame beta chains. Every distinct CDR3 protein forms one entry, paired with its most common genes and DNA. For this sample there are 20,000 to 25,000 distinct CDR3 sequences; under 85% appear just once. 4% to 6% of the sample belongs to the ten largest clones. Sequenced material: T cells from blood (PBMCs), unsorted or a sorted subset (not recorded which), taken before or after yellow fever vaccination (not recorded which). The receptor source for this set is a woman aged 18-30 years who received the yellow fever vaccine. Donor details come from another sample of the same person, matched by shared clones.

V and J are TRBV13 and TRBJ2-3, with D perhaps TRBD2 (6 bases). The CDR3 is made up of 14 amino acids. The germline V and J ends were trimmed by 6 bases and 0 bases, with 10 bases remaining between them. Germline CDR1 and CDR2: PRHDT and FYEKMQ (reference sequence). CDR3 region: CASRVGTSTDTQYF. The DNA of the CDR3 is TGTGCCAGCAGGGTAGGGACTAGCACAGATACGCAGTATTTT.

The rearrangement links TRBV5-1 to TRBJ2-7; 8 bases line up with TRBD2. The germline CDR1 and CDR2 sequences are SGHRS and YFSETQ. Trimming took 0 bases from V and 0 from J; bases not matched to a gene: 8. The CDR3 is 17 amino acids. The CDR3 loop is CASSLGLAGMSSYEQYF. CDR3 coding DNA: TGCGCCAGCAGCTTGGGATTAGCGGGGATGTCCTCCTACGAGCAGTACTTC.

The chain uses TRBV2 and TRBJ2-7; 8 bases line up with TRBD1. Trimming removed 3 bases from V and 5 bases from J; junction bases left unmatched: 3. The CDR3 is made up of 13 amino acids. Germline-derived CDR1 and CDR2 are SNHLY and FYNNEI. The CDR3 DNA reads as TGTGCCAGCAGTGACCGGACAGGGCACGAGCAGTACGTC. Protein product: CASSDRTGHEQYV.

This chain connects TRBV11-1 to TRBJ2-2; weak D call: TRBD2 (6 bases). CDR3 size: 13 residues. CDR1 SGHAT and CDR2 FQDESV come from the germline V gene (reference sequence). Trimming removed 1 base at V and 6 bases at J, with 6 bases between. The CDR3 DNA reads TGTGCCAGCAGCTTAGAGCGGGCCGGGGAGCTGTTTTTT. Translated, it gives CASSLERAGELFF. The full variable domain, in which reference TRBV11-1 and TRBJ2-2 provide the parts outside the CDR3, is EAEVAQSPRYKITEKSQAVAFWCDPISGHATLYWYRQILGQGPELLVQFQDESVVDDSQLPKDRFSAERLKGVDSTLKIQPAELGDSAMYLCASSLERAGELFFGEGSRLTVL.

This clonotype was recorded only once. The J gene is TRBJ2-5, the V gene TRBV5-2. TRBV5-2 is recorded as a pseudogene. The CDR3 spans 13 residues. CDR3 nucleotides: TGTGCCAGCAACTCACCTTCGGGTGGGACCCAGTACTTC. Translation gives CASNSPSGGTQYF.

The chain recombines TRBV7-8 with TRBJ2-2; D is undetermined. Trimming took off 8 bases at V and 3 bases at J, with 10 bases between the two ends. This CDR3 has 13 amino acids. Germline-derived CDR1 and CDR2 are SGHVS and FQNEAQ. The CDR3 reads CASPTLYTGELFF. In DNA, the CDR3 is TGTGCCAGCCCGACTCTTTACACCGGGGAGCTGTTTTTT.

V gene TRBV7-6 combines with J gene TRBJ1-5; the D gene is possibly TRBD1 (5 bases). The CDR3 extends over 14 amino acids. With 2 bases removed from V and 3 bases from J, the gap between germline ends came to 8 bases. Germline CDR1 reads SGHVS; CDR2 reads FNYEAQ. Written as DNA, the CDR3 is TGTGCCAGCAGCTTATCAGGGAACAATCAGCCCCAGCATTTT. Amino acid sequence: CASSLSGNNQPQHF. Drawing the rest from reference TRBV7-6 and TRBJ1-5, the complete variable domain is GAGVSQSPRYKVTKRGQDVALRCDPISGHVSLYWYRQALGQGPEFLTYFNYEAQQDKSGLPNDRFSAERPEGSISTLTIQRTEQRDSAMYRCASSLSGNNQPQHFGDGTRLSIL.

This rearrangement joins TRBV20-1 to TRBJ2-5; 11 bases fit TRBD2. The germline V gene encodes CDR1 DFQATT and CDR2 SNEGSKA (reference sequence). Trimming removed 1 base from V and 4 bases from J; junction bases left unmatched: 2. The CDR3 contains 14 residues. The CDR3 loop reads CSARGGTSGETQYF. CDR3 bases: TGCAGTGCTAGAGGGGGGACTAGCGGAGAGACCCAGTACTTC.